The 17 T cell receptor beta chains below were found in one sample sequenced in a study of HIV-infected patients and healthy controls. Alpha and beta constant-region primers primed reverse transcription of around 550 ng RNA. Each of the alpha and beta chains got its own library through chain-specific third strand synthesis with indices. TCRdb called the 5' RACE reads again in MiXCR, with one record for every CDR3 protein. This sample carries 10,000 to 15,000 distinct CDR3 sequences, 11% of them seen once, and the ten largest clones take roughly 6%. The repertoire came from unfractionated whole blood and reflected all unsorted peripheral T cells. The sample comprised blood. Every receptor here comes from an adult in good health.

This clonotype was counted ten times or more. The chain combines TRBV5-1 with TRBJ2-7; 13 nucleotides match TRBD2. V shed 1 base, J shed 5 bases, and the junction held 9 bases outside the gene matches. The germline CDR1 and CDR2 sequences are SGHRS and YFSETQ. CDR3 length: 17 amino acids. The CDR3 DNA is TGCGCCAGCAGCTTGAGACTAGCGGGAGGACGAGACCACGAGCAGTACTTC. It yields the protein CASSLRLAGGRDHEQYF.

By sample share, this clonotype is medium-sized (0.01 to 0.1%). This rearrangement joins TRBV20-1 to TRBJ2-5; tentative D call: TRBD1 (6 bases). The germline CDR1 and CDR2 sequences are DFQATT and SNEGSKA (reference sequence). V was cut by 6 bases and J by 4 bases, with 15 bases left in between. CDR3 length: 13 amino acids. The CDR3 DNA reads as TGCAGTGCGCCTCAGGGGTTCGTAGAGACCCAGTACTTC. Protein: CSAPQGFVETQYF.

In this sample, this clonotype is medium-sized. DNA for the CDR3: TGTGCCAGCAGCCGAACAGACAACACCGGGGAGCTGTTTTTT. As protein: CASSRTDNTGELFF. This chain links TRBV7-9 with TRBJ2-2; D is undetermined. The CDR3 loop spans 14 amino acids. V lost 5 bases to trimming and J lost 2 bases, with 9 bases between them. CDR1 and CDR2 (germline): SEHNR, FQNEAQ (reference sequence).

The CDR3 reads CASSLPANTGELFF. The DNA for the CDR3 is TGTGCCAGCAGCTTACCGGCTAACACCGGGGAGCTGTTTTTT. This chain links TRBV7-2 with TRBJ2-2, with D unclear. The germline gives CDR1 SGHTA, CDR2 FQGNSA. Trimming shortened V by 2 bases and J by 2 bases, and 6 bases separated the two germline ends. The CDR3 runs 14 residues. Full variable domain (missing parts from reference TRBV7-2 and TRBJ2-2): GAGVSQSPSNKVTEKGKDVELRCDPISGHTALYWYRQSLGQGLEFLIYFQGNSAPDKSGLPSDRFSAERTGGSVSTLTIQRTQQEDSAVYLCASSLPANTGELFFGEGSRLTVL.

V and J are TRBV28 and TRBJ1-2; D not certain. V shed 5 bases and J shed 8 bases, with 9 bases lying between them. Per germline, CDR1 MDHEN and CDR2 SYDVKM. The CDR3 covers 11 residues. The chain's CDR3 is CASSRGMGYTF. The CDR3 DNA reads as TGTGCCAGCAGTCGAGGGATGGGCTACACCTTC.

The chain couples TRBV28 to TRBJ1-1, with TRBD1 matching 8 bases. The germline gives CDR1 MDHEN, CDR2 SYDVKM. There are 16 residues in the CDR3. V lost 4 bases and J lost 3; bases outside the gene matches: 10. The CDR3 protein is CASSSAGGNRYTEAFF. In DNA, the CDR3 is TGTGCCAGCAGTTCCGCAGGGGGCAATAGGTACACTGAAGCTTTCTTT.

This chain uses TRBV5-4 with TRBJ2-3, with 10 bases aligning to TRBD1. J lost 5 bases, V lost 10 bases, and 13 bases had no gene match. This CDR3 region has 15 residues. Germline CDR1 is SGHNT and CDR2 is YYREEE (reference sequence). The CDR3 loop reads CAGSRDDRGRDTQYF. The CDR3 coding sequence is TGTGCCGGAAGTCGGGACGACAGGGGGCGAGATACGCAGTATTTT. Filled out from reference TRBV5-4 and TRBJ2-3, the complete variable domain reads ETGVTQSPTHLIKTRGQQVTLRCSSQSGHNTVSWYQQALGQGPQFIFQYYREEENGRGNFPPRFSGLQFPNYSSELNVNALELDDSALYLCAGSRDDRGRDTQYFGPGTRLTVL.

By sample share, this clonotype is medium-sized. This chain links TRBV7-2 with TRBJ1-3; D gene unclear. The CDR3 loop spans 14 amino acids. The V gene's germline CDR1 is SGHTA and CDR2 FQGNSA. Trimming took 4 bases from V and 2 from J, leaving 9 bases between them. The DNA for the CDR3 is TGTGCCAGCAGCTCCGGGGTGGCTGGAAACACCATATATTTT. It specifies CASSSGVAGNTIYF. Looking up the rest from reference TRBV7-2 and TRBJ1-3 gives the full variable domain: GAGVSQSPSNKVTEKGKDVELRCDPISGHTALYWYRQSLGQGLEFLIYFQGNSAPDKSGLPSDRFSAERTGGSVSTLTIQRTQQEDSAVYLCASSSGVAGNTIYFGEGSWLTVV.

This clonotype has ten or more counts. The CDR3 DNA reads as TGCAGTGCTTCACAGGCAGGGCTTGAGCAGTTCTTC. Protein product: CSASQAGLEQFF. The chain couples TRBV20-1 to TRBJ2-1; tentatively, D is TRBD1 (5 bases). Trimming left V 5 bases short and J 9 bases short, with 14 bases between. The CDR3 runs 12 residues. Germline lookup yields CDR1 DFQATT and CDR2 SNEGSKA (reference sequence).

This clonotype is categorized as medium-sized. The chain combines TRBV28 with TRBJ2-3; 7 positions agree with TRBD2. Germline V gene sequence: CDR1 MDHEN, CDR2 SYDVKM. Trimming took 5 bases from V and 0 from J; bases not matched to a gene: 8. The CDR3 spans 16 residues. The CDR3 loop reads CASSMGGSGSTDTQYF. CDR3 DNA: TGTGCCAGCAGTATGGGAGGTAGCGGGAGCACAGATACGCAGTATTTT.

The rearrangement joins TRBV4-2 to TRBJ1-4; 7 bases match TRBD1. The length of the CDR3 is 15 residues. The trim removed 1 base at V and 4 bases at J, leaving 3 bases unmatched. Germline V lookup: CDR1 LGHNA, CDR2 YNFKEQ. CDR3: CASSQGDRDNEKLFF. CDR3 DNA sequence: TGTGCCAGCAGCCAAGGGGACAGAGATAATGAAAAACTGTTTTTT.

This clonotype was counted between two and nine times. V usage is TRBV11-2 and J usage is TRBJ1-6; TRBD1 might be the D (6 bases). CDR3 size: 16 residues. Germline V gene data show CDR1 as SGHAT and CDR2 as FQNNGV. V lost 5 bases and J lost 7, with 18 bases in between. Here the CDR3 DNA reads TGTGCCAGCAGCCTCCCCGGGGGGCCGAGAAATTCACCCCTCCACTTT. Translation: CASSLPGGPRNSPLHF.

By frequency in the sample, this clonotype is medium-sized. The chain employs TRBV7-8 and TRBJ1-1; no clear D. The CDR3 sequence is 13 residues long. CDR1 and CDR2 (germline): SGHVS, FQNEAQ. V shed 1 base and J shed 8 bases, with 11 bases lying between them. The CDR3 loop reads CASSLGEASEAFF. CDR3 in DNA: TGTGCCAGCAGCTTAGGTGAGGCCAGCGAAGCTTTCTTT.

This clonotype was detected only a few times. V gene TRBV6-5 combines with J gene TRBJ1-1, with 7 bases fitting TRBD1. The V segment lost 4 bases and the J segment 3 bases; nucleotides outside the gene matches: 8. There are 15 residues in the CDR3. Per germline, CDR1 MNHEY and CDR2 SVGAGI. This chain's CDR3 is CASSLNRGLDTEAFF. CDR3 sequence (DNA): TGTGCCAGCAGTTTGAACAGGGGACTCGACACTGAAGCTTTCTTT.

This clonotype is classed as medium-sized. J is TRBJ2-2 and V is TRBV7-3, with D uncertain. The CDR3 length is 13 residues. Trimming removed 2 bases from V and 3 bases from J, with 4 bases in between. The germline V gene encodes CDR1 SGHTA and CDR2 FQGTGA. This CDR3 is CASSLAYTGELFF. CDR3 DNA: TGTGCCAGCAGCTTAGCATACACCGGGGAGCTGTTTTTT.

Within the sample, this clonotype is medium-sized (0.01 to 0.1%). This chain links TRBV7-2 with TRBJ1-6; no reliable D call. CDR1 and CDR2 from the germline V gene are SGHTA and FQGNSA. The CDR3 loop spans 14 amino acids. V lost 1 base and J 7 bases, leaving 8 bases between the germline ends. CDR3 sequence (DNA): TGTGCCAGCAGCTTAGTGGGAGTAAATTCACCCCTCCACTTT. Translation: CASSLVGVNSPLHF.

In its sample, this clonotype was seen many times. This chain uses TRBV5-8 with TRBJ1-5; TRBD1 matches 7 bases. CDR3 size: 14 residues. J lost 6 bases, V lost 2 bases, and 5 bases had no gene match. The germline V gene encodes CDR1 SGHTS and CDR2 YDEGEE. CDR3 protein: CASSLDRVGQPQHF. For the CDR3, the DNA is TGTGCCAGCAGCTTAGACAGGGTCGGTCAGCCCCAGCATTTT. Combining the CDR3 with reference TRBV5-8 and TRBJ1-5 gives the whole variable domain EAGVTQSPTHLIKTRGQQATLRCSPISGHTSVYWYQQALGLGLQFLLWYDEGEERNRGNFPPRFSGRQFPNYSSELNVNALELEDSALYLCASSLDRVGQPQHFGDGTRLSIL.